This TCR beta chain was identified during a study of metastatic and nonmetastatic thyroid tumors. Study in general: The authors compared repertoires across blood and tumor or nodule tissue from malignant and benign thyroid patients.

This clone was seen many times. Using MiXCR, TCRdb reanalyzed the PCR reads. The data contain about 27,000 clones, 13% of them singletons. All patients were treatment-naive before thyroid surgery. Germline CDR1 SGHNT, CDR2 YENEEA. This CDR3 has 13 amino acids. The V gene lost 3 bases and the J gene lost 6 bases, with 12 bases spanning the gap. This chain connects TRBV11-3 to TRBJ2-7; D possibly corresponds to TRBD2 (5 bases). Input material: blood. The TCR sequence derives from a female donor with papillary thyroid cancer or a benign thyroid nodule (not recorded which). Some clones in this sample may be carry-over from other donors' samples. The CDR3 loop is CASSFARGGEQYF. In nucleotides, the CDR3 is TGTGCCAGCAGCTTCGCACGTGGAGGCGAGCAGTACTTC.